This TCR beta chain is from a study of T cell responses to AZD1222 COVID-19 vaccine. Study-level results: The reported proportion of spike-specific TCRs targeting unmutated variant regions was nearly half. Every sample of the repertoires postdated the peak T cell response.

V gave up 5 bases and J gave up 8 bases, with 21 bases separating them. The CDR3 totals 15 residues. The germline V gene has CDR1 SEHNR and CDR2 FQNEAQ (reference sequence). Method: immunoSEQ multiplex PCR; TCRdb's copy keeps in-frame clones and lacks some. The sample carries approximately 110,000 clones, less than 90% recorded once. About this clone: Antigen unknown.

The chain has TRBV7-9 and TRBJ1-1; D unresolved. This clonotype was sampled from an adult in good health. Sequencing used peripheral blood, obtained on day 0 of AZD1222 vaccination. The CDR3 sequence is CASSLDAPGIGEAFF. The CDR3 region has the DNA TGTGCCAGCAGCCTGGACGCGCCCGGCATTGGGGAAGCTTTCTTT.